This passage covers 7 T cell receptor beta chains from one sample sequenced in a study of breast tumors, draining lymph nodes, adjacent tissues. TCRdb redid the calling of the multiplex PCR reads with MiXCR, one entry per CDR3 protein. The table records more than 85,000 distinct CDR3 sequences, approximately 22% of them present only once. Axillary draining lymph nodes of breast cancer patients supplied the node samples. The sequenced sample was axillary lymph node tissue. The receptors were gathered from a female donor with breast cancer. Some clones in this sample may be carry-over from other donors' samples.

This clonotype showed up many times. V usage is TRBV5-6 and J usage is TRBJ2-1, with D possibly being TRBD1 (6 bases). The CDR3 is 14 residues long. The ends were cut back, 5 bases at V and 6 bases at J, with 15 bases in the middle. CDR1 and CDR2 from the germline V gene are SGHDT and YYEEEE. The CDR3 here is CASRAGARGNEQFF. The CDR3, as DNA: TGTGCCAGCAGGGCAGGGGCAAGGGGCAATGAGCAGTTCTTC.

Many counts were recorded for this clonotype. The chain links TRBV28 to TRBJ2-7; 7 bases align to TRBD1. The CDR3 totals 13 residues. The germline CDR1 and CDR2 sequences are MDHEN and SYDVKM. V lost 6 bases to trimming and J lost 4 bases; unmatched junction nucleotides: 6. The CDR3 nucleotides read TGTGCCAGCAGGCCCGGACAGGCATACGAGCAGTACTTC. Amino acid sequence: CASRPGQAYEQYF. Complete variable domain (other parts from reference TRBV28 and TRBJ2-7): DVKVTQSSRYLVKRTGEKVFLECVQDMDHENMFWYRQDPGLGLRLIYFSYDVKMKEKGDIPEGYSVSREKKERFSLILESASTNQTSMYLCASRPGQAYEQYFGPGTRLTVT.

The sample holds a few counts of this clonotype. The chain has TRBV7-9 and TRBJ2-5; 11 bases line up with TRBD1. Germline V gives CDR1 SEHNR, CDR2 FQNEAQ (reference sequence). After removal of 5 bases from V and 5 bases from J, the junction contained 7 bases not matched to a gene. The CDR3 contains 15 residues. Here the CDR3 reads CASSAWTGGEETQYF. For the CDR3, the DNA is TGTGCCAGCAGCGCATGGACAGGGGGCGAGGAGACCCAGTACTTC.

On this clonotype itself: Germline is not matched at one junction end, which may reflect a read error. The chain recombines TRBV19 with TRBJ1-2; TRBD1 agrees at 7 bases. CDR3 length equals 15 residues. Germline V gene lookup returns CDR1 LNHDA and CDR2 SQIVND (reference sequence). The DNA of the CDR3 is TGTGCCAGTAGCCGAGCAGGGGGATGGAACTATGGCTGCACCTTC. Translating it yields CASSRAGGWNYGCTF.

This clonotype was seen a single time. The CDR3 does not end in the conserved phenylalanine or tryptophan, so this is likely a read error. The J gene is TRBJ2-1, the V gene TRBV2; 9 bases align to TRBD2. This CDR3 contains 19 residues. Trimming took 11 bases from V and 10 from J; bases not matched to a gene: 30. Germline V gene sequence: CDR1 SNHLY, CDR2 FYNNEI. The CDR3 sequence is CARIKGEGKAAGGPPEQFS. The DNA for the CDR3 is TGTGCCCGAATCAAGGGGGAGGGGAAGGCGGCGGGAGGGCCTCCCGAGCAGTTCTCC.

As for this clonotype: The CDR3 ends on some other residue instead of the conserved phenylalanine or tryptophan, so this is likely a read error. No DNA is shown, since the ends of the CDR3 on it are uncertain; the CDR3 is the one TCRdb lists. The J gene is TRBJ2-1, the V gene TRBV7-8; TRBD2 reflects the table's D call only, with no check against the DNA. Germline V CDR1 and CDR2: SGHVS, FQNEAQ. The length of the CDR3 is 14 amino acids, counting both ends. CDR3 protein: CASSYELASNEQLI.

The table lists this clonotype with a count of one. This may stem from a read error, because a much larger clone lies one nucleotide away. This sequence joins TRBV6-5 and TRBJ2-2; D is perhaps TRBD2 (5 bases). CDR1 is MNHEY, CDR2 SVGAGI, per germline. V lost 0 bases, J lost 4 bases, and 15 bases lay in between. The CDR3 extends over 17 amino acids. Here the CDR3 reads CASSYSPNGVPTGELFF. In nucleotides, the CDR3 is TGTGCCAGCAGTTACTCCCCTAACGGGGTACCCACCGGGGAGCTGTTTTTT.